This T cell receptor beta chain derives from a study of blood T cell repertoires in COVID-19 (dated by TCRdb to about 2020). General notes on the study: Collaborator samples came from the United States, Italy and Spain and covered acute and convalescent phases of COVID-19. The material from the prospective study consisted of cDNA or gDNA derived from T cells, B-cell-depleted T cells, or PBMCs. A freely available public database, intended as a resource for researchers studying the immune response to SARS-CoV-2, is where the repertoires were released. The samples were drawn from the first 160 participants of the ongoing ImmuneRACE study and from under 1,500 subjects provided by 6 global collaborators. Deeply sampled blood TCRbeta repertoires from subjects exposed to, actively infected with, or recovered from COVID-19 were included in the dataset. Nearly every sample came with metadata listing a de-identified subject ID, COVID-19 status, age in years and sex. Where available, HLA class I and class II types were obtained from metadata supplied by the sample provider rather than from assay-based typing. What the work shows at the level of the full study, not this receptor alone: Clinical and demographic metadata were provided uncurated, with the amount varying by source and participant.

The immunoSEQ Assay, a bias-controlled multiplex PCR, was used to amplify TCRbeta CDR3 regions from genomic DNA. The authors' analysis ran thus. Within the assay, amplification of reference gene primers was used to estimate how many nucleated cells each sample contained. Sequence reads were collapsed and filtered to measure the absolute abundance of every unique TCRbeta CDR3 rearrangement. Productive Simpson clonality was computed per sample as the square root of Simpson's diversity index over productive rearrangements. TCRdb carries this immuneACCESS record with in-frame sequences only. Its versions omit some clonotypes, under half of them owing to an unresolved V gene in the studies checked, with the rest unexplained. The V and J calls and clone size are taken from that table; D and trimming were inferred from the DNA. This sample lists a few hundred thousand clones; approximately 84% were detected once. The biggest ten clones account for about 4.6% of the sample.

CDR1 is given as KGHSH and CDR2 as LQKENI, both from the germline V gene. The CDR3 has 16 amino acids, counting the end cysteine and phenylalanine. Just CDR3 DNA is preserved here, 48 bases in frame from base 1. Deletion took 1 base off V and 0 bases off J, with a span of 7 bases between the germline ends. A note on this clone: No cognate antigen has been identified for it. There are no base qualities to consult, and no much larger clone falls within one base.

Participants in the prospective study were enrolled through a virtual design, were aged 18 to 89 years, and lived in 24 United States geographic areas. Cohort assignment in the prospective study relied on participant-reported clinical history from a screening survey and a study questionnaire. Recovered participants in ImmuneRACE Cohort 3 were defined by two consecutive negative NP/OP PCR tests, clearance by a healthcare professional, or resolution of symptoms. Each participant in the prospective study had whole blood, serum and a nasopharyngeal or oropharyngeal swab collected by mobile phlebotomists. Over a roughly two-month period, participants in the prospective study had the option of providing additional blood draws and questionnaires. Before DNA extraction, prospective study blood samples were shipped either frozen or at room temperature.

The sequence joins TRBV18 to TRBJ2-6; the D gene is perhaps TRBD2, on 5 matching bases. The sample was PBMCs or T cells enriched from blood (not recorded which). The sequence derives from a man aged 25-40 years who had recovered from COVID-19. The nucleotide sequence is given as TGTGCCAGCTCACCACGCGAGGGCTCTGGGGCCAACGTCCTGACTTTC. Its amino acids are CASSPREGSGANVLTF.